This TCR beta chain was profiled in a study of cytomegalovirus exposure and HLA in healthy donors. Study background: Early release data held 85 million or so unique TCRs from HLA-typed donors.

CDR3 length equals 13 residues. Trimming removed 5 bases at V and 3 bases at J, with 14 bases between. Germline V gene lookup returns CDR1 SQVTM and CDR2 ANQGSEA. In its sample, this clone was seen a few times. Its antigen is as yet unknown. Primers for the PCR totalled 60 Vbeta and 13 Jbeta. The assay was immunoSEQ multiplex PCR, and TCRdb's table has in-frame clones only and misses some. This table has 100,000 to 150,000 clones, about 8.5% appearing once. Findings of the study overall: Prior analysis indicated that the majority of TCR beta V segments exhibited productivity approximately 87% or approximately 30% of the time. TCR beta V- and J-gene trimming, according to a later analysis, was linked to a missense DCLRE1C variant. It was reportedly the case that the classifier diagnosed cytomegalovirus status with high specificity and sensitivity.

The clonotype originates from a man aged 35 to 55 in good health and CMV-seronegative. The sequenced sample consisted of PBMCs. The chain is built from TRBV29-1 and TRBJ2-7, with a weak D call TRBD1 (6 bases). The CDR3 sequence: CSVPGTSYYEQYF. CDR3 DNA: TGCAGCGTTCCCGGGACATCGTACTACGAGCAGTACTTC.